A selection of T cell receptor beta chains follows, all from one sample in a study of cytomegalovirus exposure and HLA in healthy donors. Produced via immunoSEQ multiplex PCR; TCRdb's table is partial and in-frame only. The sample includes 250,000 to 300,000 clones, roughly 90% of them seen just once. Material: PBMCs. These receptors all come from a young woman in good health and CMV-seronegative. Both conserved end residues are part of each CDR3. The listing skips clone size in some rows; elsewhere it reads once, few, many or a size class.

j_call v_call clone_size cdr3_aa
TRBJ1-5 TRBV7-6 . CASSLVAGMDQPQHF
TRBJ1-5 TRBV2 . CASSEGRDSNQPQHF
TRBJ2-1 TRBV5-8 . CASSFPRGRNEQFF
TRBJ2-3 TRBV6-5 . CASSYDRFTDTQYF
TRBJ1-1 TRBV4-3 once CASSQDSTVYTEAFF
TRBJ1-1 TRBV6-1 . CASNDRNEAFF
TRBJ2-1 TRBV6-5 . CASSYGQTDSYNEQFF
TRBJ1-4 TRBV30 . CAWNGQANEKLFF
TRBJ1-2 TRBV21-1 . CASSTQGQESYGYTF
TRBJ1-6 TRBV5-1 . CASSLEWGGSPLHF